This is a list of T cell receptor beta chains from one sample in a study of shared clonotypes between healthy human individuals. Repertoires were generated with immunoSEQ multiplex PCR, while TCRdb's copy carries only in-frame clones and drops some. The table shows approximately 1.5 million clones, with 95% to 99% occurring only once. Material: naive CD4+ T cells sorted from blood. These receptors all come from a man aged 25 to 45 in good health. CDR3s leave out the opening cysteine and the closing phenylalanine or tryptophan. The order of the fields is CDR3 protein, V gene, J gene.

ASSIVTSGRSTQY	TRBV19	TRBJ2-3
ASSEALRTAHEQF	TRBV2	TRBJ2-1
SVSVLAGGSYNEQF	TRBV29-1	TRBJ2-1
ATSREARDYEQY	TRBV15	TRBJ2-7
ASTSSSGDNEQF	TRBV25-1	TRBJ2-1
ASSPTLTRASGNTIY	TRBV5-1	TRBJ1-3
ASSLSGNGYGNQPQH	TRBV5-1	TRBJ1-5
ASTSGLAGVY	TRBV6-1	TRBJ2-4
AISEGAGGPWNEQF	TRBV10-3	TRBJ2-1
ASSEALDNQPQH	TRBV6-1	TRBJ1-5
ASKLLVGEQF	TRBV6-5	TRBJ2-1
ASSEWQGNTGELF	TRBV6-1	TRBJ2-2
ASSYSGSPGPYEQY	TRBV28	TRBJ2-7
ASSYSYRDTQF	TRBV6-5	TRBJ2-1
ASSPGFEVVPEAF	TRBV5-6	TRBJ1-1
ASSASTGGLYGYT	TRBV11-2	TRBJ1-2